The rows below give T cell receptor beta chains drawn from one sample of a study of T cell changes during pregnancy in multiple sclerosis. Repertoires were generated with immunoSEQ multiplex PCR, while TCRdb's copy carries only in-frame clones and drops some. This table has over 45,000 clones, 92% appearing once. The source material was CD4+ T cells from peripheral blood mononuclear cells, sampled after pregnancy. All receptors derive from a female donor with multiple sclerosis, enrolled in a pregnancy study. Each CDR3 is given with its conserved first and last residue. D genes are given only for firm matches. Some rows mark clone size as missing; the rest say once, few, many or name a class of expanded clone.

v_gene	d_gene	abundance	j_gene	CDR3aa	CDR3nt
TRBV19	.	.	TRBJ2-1	CASTKITSGLPNEQFF	TGTGCCAGTACCAAGATCACCAGCGGGCTACCCAATGAGCAGTTCTTC
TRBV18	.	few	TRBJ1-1	CASSPGLNTEAFF	TGTGCCAGCTCACCAGGCCTGAACACTGAAGCTTTCTTT
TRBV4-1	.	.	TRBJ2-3	CASSQDLFRTDTQYF	TGCGCCAGCAGCCAAGATCTTTTCCGCACAGATACGCAGTATTTT
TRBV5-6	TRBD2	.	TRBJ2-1	CASSYRLAGWNEQFF	TGTGCCAGCAGCTACCGACTAGCGGGATGGAATGAGCAGTTCTTC
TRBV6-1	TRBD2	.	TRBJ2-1	CASSGLAVHNEQFF	TGTGCCAGCAGCGGACTAGCGGTCCACAATGAGCAGTTCTTC
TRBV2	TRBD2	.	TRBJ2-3	CASSEGTGLAHSTDTQYF	TGTGCCAGCAGTGAAGGAACGGGACTAGCGCATAGCACAGATACGCAGTATTTT
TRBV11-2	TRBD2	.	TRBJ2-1	CASTDPGLGAREQFF	TGTGCCAGCACCGACCCGGGACTAGGAGCCCGGGAGCAGTTCTTC
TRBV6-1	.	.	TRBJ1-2	CASKRELRTYGYTF	TGTGCCAGCAAGAGGGAGCTCCGCACCTATGGCTACACCTTC
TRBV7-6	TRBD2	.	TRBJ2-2	CASSLAHLAGGTGELFF	TGTGCCAGCAGCTTAGCGCATCTAGCGGGAGGCACCGGGGAGCTGTTTTTT
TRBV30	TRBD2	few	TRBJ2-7	CAWSGGTSGRVGEQYF	TGTGCCTGGAGTGGCGGGACTAGCGGGAGGGTTGGCGAGCAGTACTTC
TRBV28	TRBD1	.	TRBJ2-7	CASSFGTASYEQYF	TGTGCCAGCAGTTTTGGGACAGCGTCGTACGAGCAGTACTTC
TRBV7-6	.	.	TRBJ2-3	CASSLIIGGRKDTQYF	TGTGCCAGCAGCTTAATTATCGGAGGGCGGAAGGATACGCAGTATTTT
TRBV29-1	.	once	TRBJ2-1	CSVRSPLFGQFF	TGCAGCGTTCGGTCCCCCCTATTCGGGCAGTTCTTC
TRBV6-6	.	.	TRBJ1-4	CASSRKDTGNEKLFF	TGTGCCAGCAGCCGCAAGGACACAGGGAATGAAAAACTGTTTTTT
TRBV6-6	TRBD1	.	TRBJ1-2	CASSSQGANYGYTF	TGTGCCAGCAGTTCACAGGGGGCTAACTATGGCTACACCTTC
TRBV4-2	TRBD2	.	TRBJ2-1	CASSQELMKSGSNEQFF	TGTGCCAGCAGCCAAGAGTTAATGAAAAGCGGGAGCAATGAGCAGTTCTTC
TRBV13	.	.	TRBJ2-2	CASSLGRRPSGELFF	TGTGCCAGCAGCTTAGGCCGCAGGCCGTCCGGGGAGCTGTTTTTT
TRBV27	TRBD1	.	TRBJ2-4	CASSFLPGTEKNIQYF	TGTGCCAGCAGTTTTCTCCCTGGGACAGAAAAAAACATTCAGTACTTC
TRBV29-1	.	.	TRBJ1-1	CSVEEVGAFF	TGCAGCGTTGAGGAGGTAGGGGCTTTCTTT
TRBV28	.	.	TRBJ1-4	CASRQGSEKLFF	TGTGCCAGCAGACAGGGCAGCGAAAAACTGTTTTTT
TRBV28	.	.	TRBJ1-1	CASSFKGLIAEAFF	TGTGCCAGCAGTTTCAAGGGGTTAATCGCTGAAGCTTTCTTT
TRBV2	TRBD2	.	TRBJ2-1	CASSKGGTSDEQFF	TGTGCCAGCAGTAAGGGTGGGACTAGCGACGAGCAGTTCTTC
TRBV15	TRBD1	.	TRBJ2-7	CATSREGTAYEQYF	TGTGCCACCAGCAGAGAAGGGACAGCTTACGAGCAGTACTTC
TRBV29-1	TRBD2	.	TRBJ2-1	CSVERIAGPYNEQFF	TGCAGCGTTGAAAGGATAGCGGGTCCTTACAATGAGCAGTTCTTC
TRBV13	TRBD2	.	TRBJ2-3	CASSFLSGSTQYF	TGTGCCAGCAGCTTCCTTAGCGGGAGTACGCAGTATTTT
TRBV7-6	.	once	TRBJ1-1	CASSFGSDTEAFF	TGTGCCAGCAGCTTCGGGTCCGACACTGAAGCTTTCTTT
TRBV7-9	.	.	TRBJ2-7	CASSPRGPYEQYF	TGTGCCAGCAGCCCTAGGGGTCCCTACGAGCAGTACTTC
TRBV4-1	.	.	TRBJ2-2	CASSKPGTIGELFF	TGCGCCAGCAGCAAACCCGGGACAATCGGGGAGCTGTTTTTT
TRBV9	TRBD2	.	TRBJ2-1	CASSGRTSRTYNEQFF	TGTGCCAGCAGCGGACGGACTAGTCGTACCTACAATGAGCAGTTCTTC
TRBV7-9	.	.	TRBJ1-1	CASSLFGNQYTEAFF	TGTGCCAGCAGCTTATTCGGTAATCAATACACTGAAGCTTTCTTT
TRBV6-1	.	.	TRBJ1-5	CASSGLGSANQPQHF	TGTGCCAGCAGTGGCCTCGGGTCAGCTAATCAGCCCCAGCATTTT
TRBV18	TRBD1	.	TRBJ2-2	CASSRLPPGQGIPGELFF	TGTGCCAGCTCACGTCTTCCTCCGGGACAGGGAATACCCGGGGAGCTGTTTTTT
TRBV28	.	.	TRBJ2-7	CASSLVGYPYEQYF	TGTGCCAGCAGTTTAGTGGGCTATCCCTACGAGCAGTACTTC
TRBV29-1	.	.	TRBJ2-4	CSVVTERRLLAAKNIQYF	TGCAGCGTTGTTACAGAAAGACGCCTACTAGCTGCCAAAAACATTCAGTACTTC
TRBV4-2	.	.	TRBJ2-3	CASSQASLSGAGTDTQYF	TGTGCCAGCAGCCAAGCGAGCCTATCGGGAGCCGGCACAGATACGCAGTATTTT
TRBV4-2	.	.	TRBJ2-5	CASSLRGETQYF	TGTGCCAGCAGCCTCAGAGGAGAGACCCAGTACTTC
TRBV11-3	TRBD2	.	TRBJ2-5	CASSLGGGPETQYF	TGTGCCAGCAGCTTAGGCGGGGGGCCAGAGACCCAGTACTTC
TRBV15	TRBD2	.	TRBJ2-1	CATSRDLAGDNEQFF	TGTGCCACCAGCAGAGACCTAGCGGGAGACAATGAGCAGTTCTTC
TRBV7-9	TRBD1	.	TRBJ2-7	CASSSYGGTGFTTYEQYF	TGTGCCAGCAGCTCCTATGGGGGGACAGGATTCACCACCTACGAGCAGTACTTC
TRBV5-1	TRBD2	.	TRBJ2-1	CASSLALAVSEQFF	TGCGCCAGCAGCTTGGCACTAGCGGTTAGTGAGCAGTTCTTC
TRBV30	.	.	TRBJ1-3	CAWSVGHRVSGNTIYF	TGTGCCTGGAGTGTAGGGCACAGGGTCTCTGGAAACACCATATATTTT
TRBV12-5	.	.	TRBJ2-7	CASARWGDPNGYEQYF	TGTGCTAGTGCCCGATGGGGGGACCCCAACGGGTACGAGCAGTACTTC
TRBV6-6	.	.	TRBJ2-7	CASSYFRTVESYEQYF	TGTGCCAGCAGTTACTTCCGGACAGTAGAATCCTACGAGCAGTACTTC
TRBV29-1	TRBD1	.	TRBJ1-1	CSVLDRGGTEAFF	TGCAGCGTTCTGGACAGGGGGGGCACTGAAGCTTTCTTT
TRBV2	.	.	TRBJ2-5	CASSGGRQETQYF	TGTGCCAGCAGTGGGGGGAGGCAAGAGACCCAGTACTTC
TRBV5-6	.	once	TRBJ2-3	CASSRDRWGQDTQYF	TGTGCCAGCAGCCGGGACCGGTGGGGGCAAGATACGCAGTATTTT
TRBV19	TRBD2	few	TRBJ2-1	CASSGTSGSMSSYNEQFF	TGTGCCAGTAGCGGGACTAGCGGGAGCATGAGCTCCTACAATGAGCAGTTCTTC
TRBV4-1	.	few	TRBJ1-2	CASSQDSGKQGYTF	TGCGCCAGCAGCCAAGATTCAGGGAAGCAGGGCTACACCTTC